Following are 32 T cell receptor beta chains from one sample sequenced in a study of CD8+CD57+ T cells in acquired aplastic anemia. Genomic DNA, serving as template, underwent TCR beta VDJ and CDR3 profiling. TCRdb called the reads again in MiXCR, with one record for every CDR3 protein. The data hold roughly 130,000 distinct CDR3 sequences, with 48% observed a single time. The sequencing input was sorted CD4+, CD8+, or CD8+CD57+ T cells (not recorded which) from PBMCs. The receptor source for this set is a human donor in good health, serving as a control.

The table lists this clonotype with a count of one. The chain joins TRBV5-1 to TRBJ1-1; 7 positions agree with TRBD1. This CDR3 has 16 amino acids. V lost 4 bases to trimming and J lost 0 bases; unmatched junction nucleotides: 9. CDR1 and CDR2 from the germline V gene are SGHRS and YFSETQ. The DNA of the CDR3 is TGCGCCAGCAGCCCACACCCGACAGGGATGAACACTGAAGCTTTCTTT. Its translation is CASSPHPTGMNTEAFF.

The rearrangement joins TRBV3-1 to TRBJ2-3; D may match TRBD1 or TRBD2 (5 bases each). The germline V and J ends were trimmed by 6 bases and 3 bases, with 25 bases remaining between them. Germline CDR1 is LGHDT and CDR2 is YNNKEL (reference sequence). This CDR3 spans 18 amino acids. The CDR3 loop is CASSPPGPGSTSTDTQYF. The CDR3 nucleotides read TGTGCCAGCAGTCCTCCGGGACCCGGCTCCACCTCAACAGATACGCAGTATTTT.

This rearrangement joins TRBV15 to TRBJ2-1, with TRBD2 matching 8 bases. CDR1 is LNHNV, CDR2 YYDKDF, per germline (reference sequence). The CDR3 runs 17 residues. V was pared by 0 bases and J by 2 bases, with 6 bases of the junction left unmatched. CDR3 bases: TGTGCCACCAGCAGAGACCCCAGGCGGGGGGCCTACAATGAGCAGTTCTTC. Translating gives CATSRDPRRGAYNEQFF.

The chain has TRBV19 and TRBJ2-5; a weak D match, TRBD2 (6 bases). The CDR3 has 14 residues. Germline-derived CDR1 and CDR2 are LNHDA and SQIVND (reference sequence). V lost 3 bases and J lost 2, with 10 bases in between. CDR3 nucleotides: TGTGCCAGTAGTATGGGACTTGCACAAGAGACCCAGTACTTC. Amino acids: CASSMGLAQETQYF.

This clonotype has at least ten counts. The gene calls are TRBV9 and TRBJ1-2, with 7 bases fitting TRBD1. V was pared by 3 bases and J by 4 bases, with 6 bases of the junction left unmatched. Germline V CDR1 and CDR2: SGDLS, YYNGEE. This CDR3 has 14 amino acids. The CDR3 DNA reads TGTGCCAGCAGCGGCCCGACAGGGTCCTATGGCTACACCTTC. Encoded protein: CASSGPTGSYGYTF.

The chain couples TRBV20-1 to TRBJ1-1; no clear D gene. There are 13 residues in the CDR3. Trimming pared 5 bases from V and 2 bases from J, leaving 12 bases between. Per the germline V gene, CDR1 is DFQATT and CDR2 is SNEGSKA (reference sequence). DNA for the CDR3: TGCAGTGCTTTTTACGGCCTCAACACTGAAGCTTTCTTT. Encoded protein: CSAFYGLNTEAFF.

CDR3 amino acids: CASSSRGAGYTF. CDR3 sequence (DNA): TGTGCCAGCAGCTCGCGGGGGGCGGGCTACACCTTC. The chain joins TRBV14 to TRBJ1-2, with D maybe TRBD1 (6 bases). The germline V and J ends were trimmed by 5 bases and 8 bases, with 12 bases remaining between them. Germline V lookup: CDR1 SGHDN, CDR2 FVKESK. The CDR3 loop spans 12 amino acids.

This clonotype was counted at least ten times. The rearrangement joins TRBV12-3 or TRBV12-4 to TRBJ1-2; D gene ambiguous. This CDR3 comprises 12 residues. Trimming shortened V by 4 bases and J by 3 bases, and 6 bases separated the two germline ends. The CDR3 DNA is TGTGCCAGCAGTTCCACGGACTATGGCTACACCTTC. Protein sequence: CASSSTDYGYTF.

This clonotype was observed a few times. The V gene is TRBV29-1, the J gene TRBJ2-7, with D tentatively TRBD1 or TRBD2 (5 bases each). The V end was cut by 6 bases, the J end by 2 bases, with 20 bases between. The germline V gene encodes CDR1 SQVTM and CDR2 ANQGSEA. The CDR3 consists of 15 residues. CDR3 sequence reads: CSVEEDTTQTYEQYF. For the CDR3, the DNA is TGCAGCGTAGAGGAGGACACCACCCAAACCTACGAGCAGTACTTC.

The CDR3 here is CASSVGQATNEKLFF. DNA of the CDR3: TGTGCCAGCAGCGTAGGGCAAGCAACTAATGAAAAACTGTTTTTT. V usage is TRBV9 and J usage is TRBJ1-4; no clear D gene. CDR1 and CDR2 (germline): SGDLS, YYNGEE. V shed 0 bases and J shed 0 bases, with 6 bases lying between them. The CDR3 has 15 residues.

V usage is TRBV2 and J usage is TRBJ2-7; 10 nucleotides match TRBD2. The J segment lost 0 bases and the V segment lost 8 bases, leaving 1 base of the junction unmatched. The CDR3 is 13 amino acids. The germline V gene has CDR1 SNHLY and CDR2 FYNNEI. CDR3 residues: CASGLAASYEQYV. CDR3 sequence (DNA): TGTGCCAGCGGACTAGCGGCCTCCTACGAGCAGTACGTC.

The rearrangement uses TRBV14 and TRBJ2-5; tentatively, D is TRBD1 (6 bases). The germline gives CDR1 SGHDN, CDR2 FVKESK. V lost 5 bases and J lost 2, with 15 bases in between. The CDR3 totals 15 residues. The chain's CDR3 is CASSKLTGFQETQYF. The CDR3 DNA follows: TGTGCCAGCAGCAAACTAACAGGGTTTCAAGAGACCCAGTACTTC.

There are many counts of this clonotype. This chain connects TRBV12-3 or TRBV12-4 to TRBJ1-1; TRBD1 might be the D (6 bases). The CDR3 contains 13 residues. Trimming shortened V by 6 bases and J by 5 bases, and 13 bases separated the two germline ends. The CDR3 DNA reads as TGTGCCAGCAGCCAGGGGTTGGGGACTGAAGCTTTCTTT. It codes for CASSQGLGTEAFF.

This rearrangement joins TRBV30 to TRBJ2-5; D might be TRBD1 or TRBD2, each matching 5 bases. The V gene's germline CDR1 is GTSNPN and CDR2 SVGIG (reference sequence). Trimming took 0 bases from V and 4 from J, leaving 15 bases between them. The CDR3 length is 15 residues. The CDR3 sequence is CAWSVFEGPGETQYF. CDR3 sequence (DNA): TGTGCCTGGAGTGTATTTGAGGGGCCGGGAGAGACCCAGTACTTC.

This clonotype was counted at least ten times. The chain employs TRBV30 and TRBJ1-3, with D hard to call. Per the germline V gene, CDR1 is GTSNPN and CDR2 is SVGIG (reference sequence). The CDR3 length is 13 residues. V was shortened by 2 bases and J by 2 bases, with 7 bases between the two germline ends. Here the CDR3 reads CAWSSGTGNTIYF. The CDR3 nucleotides read TGTGCCTGGAGTTCGGGAACTGGAAACACCATATATTTT.

Only a few counts were recorded for this clonotype. This rearrangement joins TRBV18 to TRBJ2-1; TRBD1 matches at 9 bases. The length of the CDR3 is 15 residues. CDR1 and CDR2 (germline): KGHSH, LQKENI. V dropped 5 bases and J dropped 4; count of bases not matched to a gene: 6. In DNA, the CDR3 is TGTGCCAGCTCAGAAGGACAGGGGTTGTACAATGAGCAGTTCTTC. It is translated as CASSEGQGLYNEQFF.

This clonotype appeared many times. V usage is TRBV20-1 and J usage is TRBJ1-2; D ambiguous. Germline-derived CDR1 and CDR2 are DFQATT and SNEGSKA (reference sequence). The V end was cut by 3 bases, the J end by 7 bases, with 12 bases between. This CDR3 is 12 amino acids long. The CDR3 spells CSASSAWGGYTF. In DNA form, the CDR3 reads TGCAGTGCTAGTTCAGCCTGGGGTGGCTACACCTTC.

The chain is built from TRBV29-1 and TRBJ2-7, with D perhaps matching TRBD2 (6 bases). The germline V gene has CDR1 SQVTM and CDR2 ANQGSEA. The CDR3 is made up of 11 amino acids. V lost 8 bases, J lost 6 bases, and 14 bases lay in between. The CDR3 loop reads CSCGGELEQYF. The CDR3 DNA reads TGCAGCTGTGGCGGGGAGCTCGAGCAGTACTTC.

The genes are TRBV29-1 and TRBJ1-2; the D is unclear. V gave up 7 bases and J gave up 4 bases, with 10 bases separating them. CDR3 size: 11 residues. Per the germline V gene, CDR1 is SQVTM and CDR2 is ANQGSEA. CDR3 residues: CSGRVGYGYTF. The CDR3 DNA is TGCAGCGGGCGGGTGGGCTATGGCTACACCTTC.

V gene TRBV6-1 combines with J gene TRBJ2-7; D is tentatively TRBD1 or TRBD2 (5 bases each). This CDR3 has 13 amino acids. Germline V gene sequence: CDR1 MNHNS, CDR2 SASEGT. The ends were cut back, 4 bases at V and 4 bases at J, with 11 bases in the middle. CDR3 sequence reads: CASSGGTGYEQYF. As DNA, the CDR3 is TGTGCCAGCAGTGGGGGGACGGGGTACGAGCAGTACTTC.

This clonotype was seen at least ten times. The chain couples TRBV5-1 to TRBJ2-3; TRBD2 agrees at 10 bases. CDR3 length: 17 amino acids. V lost 3 bases and J lost 6; bases outside the gene matches: 13. Germline loops: CDR1 SGHRS, CDR2 YFSETQ. In nucleotides, the CDR3 is TGCGCCAGCAGCTCCTCCCTCAGCGGGGGGGCCAGTGATACGCAGTATTTT. Translation gives CASSSSLSGGASDTQYF.

This clonotype was picked up many times. CDR3 bases: TGTGCCAGCAGTTCGCTGACTGGAAACACCATATATTTT. Encoded protein: CASSSLTGNTIYF. The V call is TRBV27, the J call TRBJ1-3; D gene ambiguous. Germline CDR1 and CDR2: MNHEY and SMNVEV (reference sequence). This CDR3 region has 13 residues. V was pared by 4 bases and J by 2 bases, with 6 bases between.

V gene TRBV29-1 combines with J gene TRBJ1-1; 7 bases match TRBD1. Germline-derived CDR1 and CDR2 are SQVTM and ANQGSEA. V was pared by 4 bases and J by 2 bases, with 7 bases of the junction left unmatched. CDR3 length: 14 amino acids. The CDR3 region is CSVAKGQLNTEAFF. The CDR3 bases are TGCAGCGTTGCTAAGGGACAGTTAAACACTGAAGCTTTCTTT. The full variable domain, in which reference TRBV29-1 and TRBJ1-1 provide the parts outside the CDR3, is SAVISQKPSRDICQRGTSLTIQCQVDSQVTMMFWYRQQPGQSLTLIATANQGSEATYESGFVIDKFPISRPNLTFSTLTVSNMSPEDSSIYLCSVAKGQLNTEAFFGQGTRLTVV.

This clonotype was counted a few times. The chain has TRBV6-1 and TRBJ2-3, with D tentatively TRBD2 (6 bases). Germline assignment: CDR1 MNHNS and CDR2 SASEGT. The CDR3 has 16 residues. The V end lost 5 bases, the J end lost 4 bases, and 19 bases lay between the germline ends. CDR3 nucleotides: TGTGCCAGCAGTCGAACCGGGACTGGCGCCGCAGATACGCAGTATTTT. This gives the protein CASSRTGTGAADTQYF.

This clonotype was found many times. This chain uses TRBV4-2 with TRBJ2-7, with TRBD1 matching 8 bases. The CDR3 runs 15 residues. The germline gives CDR1 LGHNA, CDR2 YNFKEQ. V was clipped by 1 base and J by 3 bases; unmatched bases: 5. The CDR3 DNA is TGTGCCAGCAGCCAAGCGGGGACAGGCATCTACGAGCAGTACTTC. This encodes CASSQAGTGIYEQYF.

This chain links TRBV20-1 with TRBJ2-7; no clear D gene. Trimming cost V 3 bases and J 7 bases, with 19 bases left between them. This CDR3 has 14 amino acids. Germline values: CDR1 DFQATT, CDR2 SNEGSKA (reference sequence). The CDR3 nucleotides are TGCAGTGCTAGTTCAACCACTGGGATACGAGAGCAGTACTTC. Its protein is CSASSTTGIREQYF.

The CDR3 spells CASYPHSISGRGQRYGYTF. The DNA of the CDR3 is TGCGCCAGCTATCCACATTCCATCAGTGGAAGGGGACAGCGTTATGGCTACACCTTC. The chain combines TRBV5-1 with TRBJ1-2; 7 bases line up with TRBD1. The V gene end was trimmed by 7 bases and the J gene end by 5 bases; junction bases not matched to a gene: 26. The CDR3 is made up of 19 amino acids. Germline V gives CDR1 SGHRS, CDR2 YFSETQ.

This chain links TRBV5-1 with TRBJ1-5; 7 nucleotides line up with TRBD1. J lost 3 bases, V lost 4 bases, and 10 bases had no gene match. Per germline, CDR1 SGHRS and CDR2 YFSETQ. The CDR3 contains 16 residues. The CDR3 region has the DNA TGCGCCAGCAGCCAACAGGGGTACACTTTCAATCAGCCCCAGCATTTT. As protein: CASSQQGYTFNQPQHF.

The chain recombines TRBV10-3 with TRBJ2-7; 12 bases line up with TRBD2. This CDR3 is built from 14 residues. Germline-derived CDR1 and CDR2 are ENHRY and SYGVKD. J lost 5 bases, V lost 5 bases, and 4 bases had no gene match. The CDR3 nucleotides are TGTGCCATCAGTCCGACTAGCGGGGGACACGAGCAGTACTTC. This sequence encodes CAISPTSGGHEQYF.

This clonotype appeared a few times. This chain connects TRBV2 to TRBJ2-7; D remains unclear. The CDR3 runs 13 residues. V gave up 5 bases and J gave up 0 bases, with 8 bases separating them. CDR1 and CDR2 from the germline V gene are SNHLY and FYNNEI. CDR3 amino acids: CASSPDFSYEQYV. CDR3 nucleotide sequence: TGTGCCAGCAGTCCCGACTTCTCCTACGAGCAGTACGTC.

This clonotype has a single count. The gene calls are TRBV15 and TRBJ1-2, with D perhaps matching TRBD1 (5 bases). Germline V gives CDR1 LNHNV, CDR2 YYDKDF (reference sequence). There are 15 residues in the CDR3. Trimming cost V 0 bases and J 8 bases, with 16 bases left between them. The CDR3 reads CATSRDRGVEGGYTF. CDR3 coding DNA: TGTGCCACCAGCAGAGATCGGGGGGTCGAGGGCGGCTACACCTTC.

This clonotype showed up many times. The chain links TRBV12-5 to TRBJ1-5; 7 bases line up with TRBD1. Germline CDR1 LGHNT, CDR2 FRNRAP. This CDR3 is built from 18 residues. Unmatched junction bases numbered 20, after V lost 6 bases and J lost 6 bases. CDR3 region: CASGRTPMIQGNSQPQHF. The CDR3 DNA is TGTGCTAGTGGACGAACCCCTATGATACAGGGGAATAGTCAGCCCCAGCATTTT.